In this sample, the clone carrying this T cell receptor beta chain turned up many times. The antigen is not known. The CDR3 spans 16 residues. The J segment lost 2 bases and the V segment lost 5 bases, leaving 8 bases of the junction unmatched. It was 5'RACE with constant-segment primers that produced the TCR alpha and TCR beta cDNA libraries, which carried sample barcodes and UMIs. TCRdb independently ran MiXCR on the 5' RACE reads; one entry per CDR3 protein. This sample has about 30,000 distinct CDR3 sequences, with around 12% found just once. The sample belongs to a study of T-cell memory formation after mild COVID-19. Study-level results: Clones that shrank (day 15 to 85) were balanced CD4/CD8, whereas later expanders leaned CD4+. Second-wave clones that peaked on day 37 lacked confirmed SARS-CoV-2 specificity.

The sample consisted of PBMCs or a T cell subset sorted from them (not recorded which). This receptor was obtained from an adult woman who had mild COVID-19 (a few samples of this study predate the infection). Cell type and time point are not known. This chain connects TRBV12-3 or TRBV12-4 to TRBJ1-5, with 8 nucleotides matching TRBD1. DNA for the CDR3: TGTGCCAGCAGTCCGTCACAGGGACAGGGCAATCAGCCCCAGCATTTT. Encoded protein: CASSPSQGQGNQPQHF.